The 17 T cell receptor beta chains presented below share a single source sample, sequenced in a study of blood T cell repertoires in COVID-19. This table comes from immunoSEQ multiplex PCR, and its TCRdb copy is limited to in-frame clones, with some not included. Here the sample spans some 130,000 clones, about 91% being singletons. Sequencing was carried out using peripheral blood. The receptors here all came from a man aged 45-60 years with acute or convalescent COVID-19.

The V and J genes are TRBV5-1 and TRBJ2-7; 8 nucleotides line up with TRBD2. The CDR3 has 14 residues. V shed 4 bases, J shed 5 bases, and the junction held 8 bases outside the gene matches. The V gene's germline CDR1 is SGHRS and CDR2 YFSETQ. The CDR3 loop is CASSGGGLVDEQYF. CDR3 coding DNA: TGCGCCAGCAGCGGCGGGGGACTAGTAGACGAGCAGTACTTC.

Of note for this clone: Other DNA sequences within the sample encode an identical CDR3. The V and J genes are TRBV19 and TRBJ1-2; 7 bases match TRBD1. The CDR3 extends over 14 amino acids. V was pared by 3 bases and J by 4 bases, with 5 bases of the junction left unmatched. Per the germline V gene, CDR1 is LNHDA and CDR2 is SQIVND (reference sequence). The CDR3 DNA is TGTGCCAGTAGTATTTTGGCAGGGGGCTATGGCTACACCTTC. Its translation: CASSILAGGYGYTF.

The CDR3 sequence is CASSSWTGTDTQYF. The DNA for the CDR3 is TGTGCCAGCAGCTCGTGGACAGGCACAGATACGCAGTATTTT. The chain recombines TRBV7-9 with TRBJ2-3, with D possibly being TRBD1 (6 bases). V was pared by 4 bases and J by 1 base, with 9 bases between. Germline loops: CDR1 SEHNR, CDR2 FQNEAQ (reference sequence). The CDR3 has 14 residues.

The J gene is TRBJ2-1, the V gene TRBV4-1; no reliable D call. There are 13 residues in the CDR3. V dropped 8 bases and J dropped 7 bases, with 15 bases sitting between them. Germline loops: CDR1 MGHRA, CDR2 YSYEKL. The CDR3 DNA is TGCGCCAGCGGAGCTGTGGATCTAAATGAGCAGTTCTTC. Encoded protein: CASGAVDLNEQFF.

CDR3: CASSPGGTTYTDTQYF. As DNA, the CDR3 is TGCGCCAGCAGCCCGGGTGGGACTACTTACACAGATACGCAGTATTTT. The chain uses TRBV5-1 and TRBJ2-3; 7 nucleotides line up with TRBD2. CDR3 size: 16 residues. Germline V CDR1 and CDR2: SGHRS, YFSETQ. V lost 4 bases and J lost 2; bases outside the gene matches: 10.

V and J are TRBV6-6 and TRBJ1-5, with D unclear. Looked up from germline, CDR1 is MNHNY and CDR2 is SVGAGI (reference sequence). V shed 0 bases and J shed 3 bases, with 12 bases lying between them. The CDR3 is made up of 16 amino acids. The CDR3 reads CASSYSFLQVNQPQHF. In DNA, the CDR3 is TGTGCCAGCAGTTACTCTTTTCTGCAGGTCAATCAGCCCCAGCATTTT.

The chain links TRBV5-4 to TRBJ2-7; D might be TRBD1 (6 bases). V shed 3 bases and J shed 2 bases, with 9 bases lying between them. Germline V gene sequence: CDR1 SGHNT, CDR2 YYREEE (reference sequence). The CDR3 consists of 13 residues. DNA for the CDR3: TGTGCCAGCAGCTCCCGGGACACCTACGAGCAGTACTTC. Encoded protein: CASSSRDTYEQYF.

This chain joins TRBV5-1 and TRBJ1-2; no reliable D call. This CDR3 spans 15 amino acids. Trimming removed 0 bases at V and 6 bases at J, with 15 bases between. Germline-derived CDR1 and CDR2 are SGHRS and YFSETQ. CDR3 bases: TGCGCCAGCAGCTTGGCCTTCGGATCGCTAGATGGCTACACCTTC. Encoded protein: CASSLAFGSLDGYTF.

The chain combines TRBV10-3 with TRBJ1-5; TRBD1 aligns across 7 bases. The CDR3 has 14 residues. V dropped 7 bases and J dropped 4; count of bases not matched to a gene: 7. CDR1 is ENHRY and CDR2 is SYGVKD in the germline V gene. The CDR3 nucleotides are TGTGCCATCAACCCCACAGGGGAGAATCAGCCCCAGCATTTT. Translation: CAINPTGENQPQHF.

The rearrangement joins TRBV7-9 to TRBJ2-7; TRBD1 matches at 7 bases. Trimming removed 3 bases from V and 6 bases from J; junction bases left unmatched: 8. Germline values: CDR1 SEHNR, CDR2 FQNEAQ (reference sequence). The CDR3 consists of 14 residues. This CDR3 is CASSFHDRVGEQYF. The CDR3 region has the DNA TGTGCCAGCAGCTTTCATGACAGGGTCGGCGAGCAGTACTTC.

The rearrangement uses TRBV5-5 and TRBJ1-2, with D possibly being TRBD1 (5 bases). V was trimmed by 6 bases and J by 8 bases, leaving 17 bases between them. CDR3 length: 13 amino acids. Looked up from germline, CDR1 is SGHKS and CDR2 is YYEKEE (reference sequence). The CDR3 protein is CASTQGEVLGYTF. DNA for the CDR3: TGTGCCAGCACACAAGGGGAGGTTCTAGGCTACACCTTC.

The chain couples TRBV6-5 to TRBJ1-6; TRBD1 aligns across 8 bases. V dropped 0 bases and J dropped 7; count of bases not matched to a gene: 5. The CDR3 totals 16 residues. Germline CDR1 reads MNHEY; CDR2 reads SVGAGI. The CDR3: CASSYSRGQANSPLHF. For the CDR3, the DNA is TGTGCCAGCAGTTACTCGAGGGGACAGGCAAATTCACCCCTCCACTTT.

V usage is TRBV28 and J usage is TRBJ2-7; tentative D call: TRBD2 (6 bases). V lost 4 bases and J 9 bases, leaving 25 bases between the germline ends. The CDR3 consists of 16 residues. In germline, CDR1 is MDHEN, CDR2 SYDVKM. DNA of the CDR3: TGTGCCAGCAGTTATTCCCAAACGGGACTTCCTGACGGGCAGTACTTC. It specifies CASSYSQTGLPDGQYF. Full variable domain (rest looked up from reference TRBV28 and TRBJ2-7): DVKVTQSSRYLVKRTGEKVFLECVQDMDHENMFWYRQDPGLGLRLIYFSYDVKMKEKGDIPEGYSVSREKKERFSLILESASTNQTSMYLCASSYSQTGLPDGQYFGPGTRLTVT.

The chain is built from TRBV19 and TRBJ1-4; D is uncertain. V lost 2 bases, J lost 8 bases, and 9 bases lay in between. The CDR3 loop spans 13 amino acids. Germline V gene sequence: CDR1 LNHDA, CDR2 SQIVND (reference sequence). The CDR3 loop reads CASSINREEKLFF. The CDR3 bases are TGTGCCAGTAGTATAAACCGGGAGGAAAAACTGTTTTTT.

The chain has TRBV11-2 and TRBJ2-6; D is undetermined. Trimming removed 0 bases from V and 4 bases from J, with 10 bases in between. The germline V gene has CDR1 SGHAT and CDR2 FQNNGV. This CDR3 has 16 amino acids. CDR3 sequence: CASSLDSGGGANVLTF. The CDR3 DNA is TGTGCCAGCAGCTTAGATTCCGGCGGAGGGGCCAACGTCCTGACTTTC.

CDR3 coding DNA: TGTGCCAGTAGTATAGGACAGGGGAATTATCAGCCCCAGCATTTT. The encoded protein is CASSIGQGNYQPQHF. V and J are TRBV19 and TRBJ1-5; 8 bases are a match to TRBD1. With V trimmed by 1 base and J by 5 bases, 4 bases remained unmatched. The V gene's germline CDR1 is LNHDA and CDR2 SQIVND (reference sequence). The CDR3 totals 15 residues.

The rearrangement uses TRBV19 and TRBJ2-1; 12 nucleotides match TRBD2. The CDR3 sequence is 15 residues long. The germline CDR1 and CDR2 sequences are LNHDA and SQIVND (reference sequence). The ends lost 8 bases at V and 7 bases at J; junction bases unmatched: 9. CDR3: CASSWTSGILNEQFF. In DNA, the CDR3 is TGTGCCAGTTCCTGGACTAGCGGGATTCTGAATGAGCAGTTCTTC.